This TCR beta chain came from a study of regulatory T cells in long-lasting Graves disease. Study-level findings and limits: Persistent patients had a count of shared public clonotypes (around 2,500) that exceeded that of new patients (almost 1,000).

Construction of TCR beta libraries relied on iRepertoire HTBI primers and on Arm-PCR targeting CDR3 regions. In TCRdb, the multiplex PCR reads were re-called with MiXCR into one record per CDR3 protein. This table holds fewer than 500,000 distinct CDR3 sequences, roughly 16% found once. This clonotype was recorded many times. The antigen remains unidentified. The time point denotes: newly diagnosed GD, antithyroid drugs for less than 3 months. With RNA extracted from PBMCs as input, the TCR library was made. V lost 6 bases and J lost 6, with 18 bases in between. CDR1 is MDHEN and CDR2 is SYDVKM in the germline V gene. CDR3 length: 15 residues. The same data also went into a second study, on T cells in Graves' hyperthyroidism and ophthalmopathy. That paper adds: First-round RT-PCR of the TCR CDR3 relied on the HTBI primer set. Classification by a 13 V-J model distinguished ophthalmopathy from stable hyperthyroidism.

The receptor was isolated from a man aged 35 to 55 with Graves disease. This specimen was peripheral blood mononuclear cells (PBMCs), taken at new diagnosis, from a patient treated with antithyroid drugs. The chain couples TRBV28 to TRBJ2-1, with a possible D match to TRBD2 (6 bases). The CDR3 here is CASSLRGGIGNEQFF. CDR3 nucleotide sequence: TGTGCCAGCAGCCTTCGTGGCGGGATAGGCAATGAGCAGTTCTTC.